The 10 T cell receptor beta chains below come from one sample, sequenced in a study of blood T cell repertoires in COVID-19. Produced via immunoSEQ multiplex PCR; TCRdb's table is partial and in-frame only. The sample has roughly 170,000 clones, more than 75% seen once; the top ten hold less than 3%. The specimen sequenced was peripheral blood. The source is a man aged 35-49 years with active or convalescent COVID-19.

In this sample, this clone turned up once. The CDR3 region has the DNA TGTGCCAGCAGCGTAGGACCGGGTTTGGACACTGAAGCTTTCTTT. Its translation: CASSVGPGLDTEAFF. V usage is TRBV9 and J usage is TRBJ1-1, with D uncertain. This CDR3 spans 15 amino acids. CDR1 SGDLS and CDR2 YYNGEE come from the germline V gene. V was pared by 0 bases and J by 3 bases, with 12 bases between.

This chain uses TRBV5-1 with TRBJ1-5; 8 bases agree with TRBD1. CDR1 and CDR2 (germline): SGHRS, YFSETQ. The CDR3 is made up of 16 amino acids. Trimming took 2 bases from V and 3 from J; bases not matched to a gene: 7. The CDR3 loop is CASSFGTGDTNQPQHF. In nucleotides, the CDR3 is TGCGCCAGCAGCTTTGGGACAGGAGACACCAATCAGCCCCAGCATTTT.

J is TRBJ1-2 and V is TRBV3-1 (or the pseudogene TRBV3-2), with TRBD1 identical over 8 bases. J gave up 3 bases and V 5 bases, and 5 bases lay outside the gene matches. The CDR3 covers 14 residues. Germline CDR1 LGHDT, CDR2 YNNKEL (reference sequence). The CDR3 sequence: CASSSDRVDYGYTF. The CDR3 nucleotides read TGTGCCAGCAGCTCGGACAGGGTGGACTATGGCTACACCTTC.

The chain combines TRBV5-6 with TRBJ1-1; TRBD1 aligns across 7 bases. With V trimmed by 2 bases and J by 2 bases, 6 bases remained unmatched. CDR3 length: 15 amino acids. Germline assignment: CDR1 SGHDT and CDR2 YYEEEE. CDR3 sequence (DNA): TGTGCCAGCAGCTTTATGGGACAGAGAAACACTGAAGCTTTCTTT. This translates into CASSFMGQRNTEAFF.

The chain joins TRBV6-5 to TRBJ2-1; 7 nucleotides match TRBD1. The CDR3 extends over 15 amino acids. The J segment lost 5 bases and the V segment lost 7 bases, leaving 11 bases of the junction unmatched. The germline V gene has CDR1 MNHEY and CDR2 SVGAGI. The CDR3 bases are TGTGCCAGCATGCCCCGAACAGGGGTGGACAATGAGCAGTTCTTC. Translated, it gives CASMPRTGVDNEQFF.

In its sample, this clone was seen once. The CDR3 spells CASSEILQETQYF. CDR3 sequence (DNA): TGTGCCAGCAGTGAAATTCTCCAAGAGACCCAGTACTTC. The J gene is TRBJ2-5, the V gene TRBV6-1; unclear D gene. From germline, CDR1 is MNHNS and CDR2 SASEGT. V was trimmed by 2 bases and J by 1 base, leaving 5 bases between them. The CDR3 has 13 residues.

The genes are TRBV21-1 and TRBJ2-3; the table gives TRBD2 as D, unverified against the DNA. TRBV21-1 is annotated as a pseudogene. The CDR3 length is 16 residues. DNA of the CDR3: TGTGCCAGCAGCCTACCCCGGGGTGCTATCACAGATACGCAGTATTTT. Its translation: CASSLPRGAITDTQYF.

The V and J genes are TRBV30 and TRBJ2-3; 9 bases are a match to TRBD2. Germline loops: CDR1 GTSNPN, CDR2 SVGIG (reference sequence). Trimming took 4 bases from V and 6 from J; bases not matched to a gene: 8. This CDR3 region has 14 residues. CDR3 sequence (DNA): TGTGCCTGGAATGGCGGGGGGGCCCCGGATACGCAGTATTTT. Protein product: CAWNGGGAPDTQYF.

This clone was seen just once. The chain recombines TRBV5-4 with TRBJ2-5; 8 positions match TRBD2. J gave up 2 bases and V 1 base, and 4 bases lay outside the gene matches. The CDR3 consists of 15 residues. Germline V CDR1 and CDR2: SGHNT, YYREEE (reference sequence). The CDR3 sequence: CASSLNGGAQETQYF. DNA for the CDR3: TGTGCCAGCAGCTTGAACGGGGGGGCTCAAGAGACCCAGTACTTC.

The chain recombines TRBV29-1 with TRBJ2-3, with D maybe TRBD1 (5 bases). CDR1 is SQVTM and CDR2 is ANQGSEA in the germline V gene. CDR3 length: 13 residues. Trimming shortened V by 5 bases and J by 2 bases, and 11 bases separated the two germline ends. The CDR3 loop is CSVRGTLTDTQYF. In DNA, the CDR3 is TGCAGCGTTAGGGGCACTCTCACAGATACGCAGTATTTT.